The 24 T cell receptor beta chains below were found in one sample sequenced in a study of graft-versus-host responses after intestinal transplantation. These receptors have no identified antigens. Clones were read by immunoSEQ multiplex PCR, and TCRdb kept only the in-frame ones, dropping some. The table has 60,000 to 65,000 clones, approximately 90% seen once; the top ten hold 1.7%. The sample here was unstimulated CD8+ T cells sorted from spleen or lymph node cells, taken before transplant. The receptor source for this set is a human donor who was the organ donor for an intestinal transplant.

This clone was recorded only once. The rearrangement links TRBV29-1 to TRBJ2-1, with D maybe TRBD1 (7 bases). Per the germline V gene, CDR1 is SQVTM and CDR2 is ANQGSEA. The CDR3 is 14 amino acids. The germline V and J ends were trimmed by 6 bases and 7 bases, with 19 bases remaining between them. The CDR3 region is CSVGGQEIKNEQFF. The CDR3 region has the DNA TGCAGCGTGGGAGGACAGGAGATTAAAAATGAGCAGTTCTTC.

V is TRBV4-1 and J is TRBJ2-1; D perhaps matches TRBD1 (5 bases). Trimming removed 2 bases at V and 10 bases at J, with 12 bases between. From germline, CDR1 is MGHRA and CDR2 YSYEKL. CDR3 size: 13 residues. The chain's CDR3 is CASSQQGAAEQFF. The CDR3 bases are TGCGCCAGCAGCCAACAAGGGGCGGCGGAGCAGTTCTTC.

The CDR3 DNA reads TGTGCCAGCAGTACGTGGACTAGCGGCGACAATGAGCAGTTCTTC. This codes for CASSTWTSGDNEQFF. The chain carries TRBV6-5 and TRBJ2-1; 10 bases match TRBD2. Germline-derived CDR1 and CDR2 are MNHEY and SVGAGI. Trimming at V came to 5 bases and at J to 5 bases, leaving 6 bases not matched to a gene. This CDR3 is 15 amino acids long.

The J gene is TRBJ2-7, the V gene TRBV14; D ambiguous. The germline V gene has CDR1 SGHDN and CDR2 FVKESK. This CDR3 is built from 16 residues. Deletions cut 2 bases from V and 2 bases from J, with 16 bases between. CDR3 sequence: CASSQPPGDGTYEQYF. For the CDR3, the DNA is TGTGCCAGCAGCCAACCCCCCGGAGACGGAACCTACGAGCAGTACTTC.

The chain carries TRBV28 and TRBJ1-5; the D is unclear. There are 17 residues in the CDR3. CDR1 is MDHEN and CDR2 is SYDVKM in the germline V gene. V was clipped by 3 bases and J by 5 bases, with 20 bases between them. The CDR3, as DNA: TGTGCCAGCAGTTTTATGAGTGGAGCCCCCTGGGATCAGCCCCAGCATTTT. This encodes CASSFMSGAPWDQPQHF.

V gene TRBV7-9 combines with J gene TRBJ2-5; 9 nucleotides line up with TRBD1. The trim removed 6 bases at V and 1 base at J, leaving 3 bases unmatched. Per germline, CDR1 SEHNR and CDR2 FQNEAQ (reference sequence). The CDR3 contains 14 residues. CDR3 DNA: TGTGCCAGCAGACTGGGACAGGGCCAAGAGACCCAGTACTTC. As protein: CASRLGQGQETQYF.

This rearrangement joins TRBV28 to TRBJ1-1, with a weak D call TRBD1 (6 bases). The CDR3 extends over 14 amino acids. Germline V gives CDR1 MDHEN, CDR2 SYDVKM. Trimming removed 6 bases from V and 2 bases from J, with 13 bases in between. The CDR3 sequence: CASRRGQTNTEAFF. In DNA, the CDR3 is TGTGCCAGCAGGAGAGGACAGACCAACACTGAAGCTTTCTTT.

This clone was observed a handful of times. J is TRBJ2-7 and V is TRBV7-6; 8 nucleotides align to TRBD2. Per the germline V gene, CDR1 is SGHVS and CDR2 is FNYEAQ. CDR3 size: 17 residues. Trimming cost V 5 bases and J 0 bases; bases outside gene matches: 12. CDR3 nucleotides: TGTGCCAGCAGCCCATATAGCGGGACTCCCCCCTCCTACGAGCAGTACTTC. Protein: CASSPYSGTPPSYEQYF.

The DNA for the CDR3 is TGTGCCAGCAGCCCCCAGAAGTTTAGCGAAAACATTCAGTACTTC. This gives the protein CASSPQKFSENIQYF. This chain connects TRBV7-8 to TRBJ2-4; possible D gene TRBD2, 5 bases. Germline CDR1 and CDR2: SGHVS and FQNEAQ. The V end lost 5 bases, the J end lost 5 bases, and 16 bases lay between the germline ends. The CDR3 consists of 15 residues.

CDR3 in amino acids: CASSRVDTKNTEAFF. CDR3 in DNA: TGTGCCAGCAGCCGAGTGGACACTAAGAACACTGAAGCTTTCTTT. The V call is TRBV11-2, the J call TRBJ1-1, with a possible D match to TRBD1 (5 bases). V was trimmed by 5 bases and J by 1 base, leaving 14 bases between them. This CDR3 has 15 amino acids. Per germline, CDR1 SGHAT and CDR2 FQNNGV.

The V gene is TRBV29-1, the J gene TRBJ1-1; D is ambiguous. Germline V gives CDR1 SQVTM, CDR2 ANQGSEA. This CDR3 has 11 amino acids. The ends were cut back, 4 bases at V and 2 bases at J, with 5 bases in the middle. CDR3 residues: CSVGANTEAFF. For the CDR3, the DNA is TGCAGCGTTGGAGCCAACACTGAAGCTTTCTTT. The full variable domain, with the rest looked up from reference TRBV29-1 and TRBJ1-1, is SAVISQKPSRDICQRGTSLTIQCQVDSQVTMMFWYRQQPGQSLTLIATANQGSEATYESGFVIDKFPISRPNLTFSTLTVSNMSPEDSSIYLCSVGANTEAFFGQGTRLTVV.

The genes are TRBV14 and TRBJ2-3; possible D gene TRBD1, 6 bases. The germline gives CDR1 SGHDN, CDR2 FVKESK. Trimming removed 3 bases from V and 2 bases from J, with 15 bases in between. The length of the CDR3 is 16 residues. The CDR3 DNA sequence: TGTGCCAGCAGCCATGACTGGACAGAGCCCACAGATACGCAGTATTTT. Encoded protein: CASSHDWTEPTDTQYF.

The chain has TRBV9 and TRBJ2-1; a weak D match, TRBD2 (9 bases). This CDR3 region has 13 residues. Germline V gene lookup returns CDR1 SGDLS and CDR2 YYNGEE. Trimming removed 0 bases from V and 15 bases from J, with 16 bases in between. CDR3 region: CASSVEAGGQGFF. CDR3 DNA sequence: TGTGCCAGCAGCGTAGAAGCGGGAGGACAGGGGTTCTTC.

The rearrangement uses TRBV5-1 and TRBJ2-1, with 7 bases that match TRBD2. The germline V gene has CDR1 SGHRS and CDR2 YFSETQ. V lost 3 bases to trimming and J lost 0 bases; unmatched junction nucleotides: 3. The CDR3 runs 15 residues. CDR3 in DNA: TGCGCCAGCAGCTCCACTAGCGACTCCTACAATGAGCAGTTCTTC. As protein: CASSSTSDSYNEQFF.

The V gene is TRBV10-2, the J gene TRBJ1-2, with D unresolved. CDR1 is WSHSY and CDR2 is SAAADI in the germline V gene. CDR3 length: 18 residues. Trimming stripped 8 bases from V and 0 bases from J, with 25 bases between. CDR3 DNA sequence: TGCGCCAGCCAAATAGAGGGATGGAGGATGTACTCTAACTATGGCTACACCTTC. This sequence encodes CASQIEGWRMYSNYGYTF.

J is TRBJ1-4 and V is TRBV28, with 10 bases fitting TRBD1. Trimming removed 3 bases from V and 8 bases from J; junction bases left unmatched: 9. The CDR3 has 16 amino acids. Germline lookup yields CDR1 MDHEN and CDR2 SYDVKM. CDR3 in DNA: TGTGCCAGCAGTTTCCGCCGCGGACAGGGGGACGAAAAACTGTTTTTT. Translated: CASSFRRGQGDEKLFF.

This sequence joins TRBV10-3 and TRBJ2-7, with 8 bases that match TRBD2. This CDR3 is 14 amino acids long. V dropped 3 bases and J dropped 3; count of bases not matched to a gene: 4. Germline V gene sequence: CDR1 ENHRY, CDR2 SYGVKD. The CDR3 bases are TGTGCCATCAGTGATACTAGCGGAAACTACGAGCAGTACTTC. It encodes CAISDTSGNYEQYF.

The V and J genes are TRBV4-3 and TRBJ1-2; no definite D call. The CDR3 runs to 14 residues. Germline lookup yields CDR1 LGHNA and CDR2 YSLEER. V lost 3 bases to trimming and J lost 8 bases, with 16 bases between them. Here the CDR3 reads CASSQIRIGVGYTF. Here the CDR3 DNA reads TGCGCCAGCAGCCAGATCAGGATCGGCGTCGGCTACACCTTC.

As regards this clone: Germline and junction disagree at one end, which may indicate a read error. V usage is TRBV12-5 and J usage is TRBJ1-6, with 12 nucleotides matching TRBD1. The CDR3 has 13 amino acids. Germline CDR1 LGHNT, CDR2 FRNRAP. The CDR3 DNA reads as TGTGCTAGTGGTTTGCCCAGGGGACAGGGGGCTTACTTT. Its translation is CASGLPRGQGAYF.

The chain employs TRBV6-9 and TRBJ2-3, with D perhaps matching TRBD1 (6 bases). The CDR3 has 11 residues. The V gene lost 11 bases and the J gene lost 1 base, with 7 bases spanning the gap. Germline V CDR1 and CDR2: MNHGY, SVAAGI. CDR3 coding DNA: TGTGCCGGGGGCCGCACAGATACGCAGTATTTT. Its translation is CAGGRTDTQYF.

V gene TRBV28 combines with J gene TRBJ1-5; no clear D. Trimming shortened V by 3 bases and J by 0 bases, and 6 bases separated the two germline ends. CDR1 is MDHEN and CDR2 is SYDVKM in the germline V gene. The CDR3 sequence is 14 residues long. The CDR3: CASSLEYSNQPQHF. The CDR3 bases are TGTGCCAGCAGTTTGGAGTATAGCAATCAGCCCCAGCATTTT.

This clone occurred once. This chain joins TRBV10-3 and TRBJ2-1; the match to TRBD2 covers 11 bases. Trimming removed 11 bases from V and 4 bases from J; junction bases left unmatched: 13. Germline CDR1 reads ENHRY; CDR2 reads SYGVKD. The CDR3 has 16 residues. CDR3 bases: TGTGCCGCAACGAAACTAGCGGGAGCGCCGTACAATGAGCAGTTCTTC. Translated: CAATKLAGAPYNEQFF.

The V gene is TRBV28, the J gene TRBJ1-2, with TRBD1 as a possible D gene (6 bases). CDR3 length equals 12 residues. V lost 11 bases and J lost 6, with 16 bases in between. The germline gives CDR1 MDHEN, CDR2 SYDVKM. The CDR3 nucleotides are TGTGCCCTACAGGGACCCCTCGATGGCTACACCTTC. It codes for CALQGPLDGYTF.

Only one count was recorded for this clone. V gene TRBV27 combines with J gene TRBJ1-5; D gene uncertain. This CDR3 contains 15 residues. With 0 bases removed from V and 4 bases from J, the gap between germline ends came to 10 bases. Germline loops: CDR1 MNHEY, CDR2 SMNVEV (reference sequence). DNA of the CDR3: TGTGCCAGCAGTTTATCAATGGAGATAAATCAGCCCCAGCATTTT. Translating gives CASSLSMEINQPQHF.